The present T cell receptor (beta chain) was sequenced within a study of cytomegalovirus exposure and HLA in healthy donors. Study-wide findings and caveats: The study recorded fewer than 200 TCR beta chains that were cytomegalovirus-associated. Earlier analysis yielded a pattern in which most TCR beta V segments were productive about 87% or about 30% of the time. The number of N-insertions in an Asian-associated ancestry cluster was reportedly below the 666-donor mean in a later analysis.

It was healthy bone marrow donors who served as donors. A multiplex PCR was run with 60 Vbeta primers and 13 Jbeta primers. Repertoires were generated with immunoSEQ multiplex PCR, while TCRdb's copy carries only in-frame clones and drops some. The data show 130,000 to 150,000 clones, with 80% seen just once and roughly 4.5% held by the top ten. On this clone: The antigen remains undetermined.

The sequence derives from a man aged 35-49 years in good health and CMV-seronegative. The sequencing input was PBMCs.

For the CDR3, the DNA is TGCGCCAGCAGCCAAGAGTATCAAAAGGAGAATACGCAGTATTTT. It encodes CASSQEYQKENTQYF. The rearrangement joins TRBV4-3 to TRBJ2-3; D is uncertain. V shed 0 bases and J shed 7 bases, with 14 bases lying between them. CDR1 and CDR2 from the germline V gene are LGHNA and YSLEER. The CDR3 has 15 amino acids.